These 27 T cell receptor beta chains share one sample of origin, sequenced in a study of tumor-infiltrating lymphocytes in primary liver carcinoma. Using a constant-region primer together with ProtoScript II reverse transcriptase, TCR beta cDNA was made from about 500 ng of total RNA. Construction of TCR beta libraries relied on three successive nested multiplex PCR rounds employing slightly modified ARM-PCR. For roughly 10 cycles apiece, the opening two PCR rounds ran with TRBV1-TRBV30 forward primers and a C-beta reverse primer. TCRdb processed the multiplex PCR reads anew with MiXCR; each CDR3 protein has one entry. The repertoire holds about 100,000 distinct CDR3 sequences, with about 73% as singletons. The source material, about 17-31 mg of unsorted bulk tissue, was used to co-extract RNA and DNA. Sequenced material: tumor-adjacent normal liver tissue. These receptors originate from a man aged 35 to 55 with primary liver carcinoma and hepatitis B virus infection.

Of note for this clonotype: This may be a read error, as it is one base from a much larger clone. J is TRBJ1-3 and V is TRBV12-3 or TRBV12-4; D not certain. The CDR3 has 14 residues. The CDR3 here is CASSDGNSRNTIYF. CDR3 nucleotide sequence: TGTGCCAGCAGCGACGGAAACTCTAGAAACACCATATATTTT.

The chain has TRBV11-2 and TRBJ2-1, with D perhaps TRBD2 (6 bases). V lost 1 base, J lost 6 bases, and 16 bases lay in between. The CDR3 runs 16 residues. The germline gives CDR1 SGHAT, CDR2 FQNNGV. CDR3 in amino acids: CASSLASLALCNEQFF. In nucleotides, the CDR3 is TGTGCCAGCAGCTTAGCGTCTCTAGCGCTTTGCAATGAGCAGTTCTTC.

This clonotype showed up just a few times. The CDR3 ends on some other residue instead of the conserved phenylalanine or tryptophan, so this is likely a read error. The J gene is TRBJ2-7, the V gene TRBV6-1; D ambiguous. The length of the CDR3 is 12 residues. V was cut by 7 bases and J by 4 bases, with 11 bases left in between. Germline CDR1 reads MNHNS; CDR2 reads SASEGT. The CDR3 reads CASMYSGYEQYL. The DNA of the CDR3 is TGTGCCAGCATGTATTCTGGGTACGAGCAGTACTTA.

On this clonotype: Germline and junction disagree at one end, which may indicate a read error. The CDR3 bases are TGCAGAATGGGGCAGGGGGAGCTGTCTTTT. It is translated as CRMGQGELSF. This chain links TRBV29-1 with TRBJ2-2; 7 bases match TRBD1. The CDR3 spans 10 residues. CDR1 and CDR2 from the germline V gene are SQVTM and ANQGSEA.

The CDR3 spells CASNLWAGMKAGANVLTF. CDR3 sequence (DNA): TGTGCCAGCAATCTTTGGGCGGGGATGAAAGCTGGGGCCAACGTCCTGACTTTC. The rearrangement joins TRBV6-5 to TRBJ2-6, with D tentatively TRBD2 (6 bases). V was cut by 7 bases and J by 2 bases, with 21 bases left in between. The CDR3 is 18 amino acids. CDR1 and CDR2 (germline): MNHEY, SVGAGI.

This sequence joins TRBV4-1 and TRBJ2-3; a possible D gene is TRBD2 (7 bases). The CDR3 consists of 17 residues. Looked up from germline, CDR1 is MGHRA and CDR2 is YSYEKL. V lost 2 bases, J lost 5 bases, and 20 bases lay in between. CDR3 sequence (DNA): TGCGCCAGCAGCCAAAATAGGGGGAAGGGCGGGAGAGATACGCAGTATTTT. Encoded protein: CASSQNRGKGGRDTQYF.

A note on this clonotype: At one of its ends the junction is not consistent with the germline gene, which may arise from a read error. V is TRBV7-9 and J is TRBJ2-2; TRBD1 matches at 9 bases. From germline, CDR1 is SEHNR and CDR2 FQNEAQ (reference sequence). The CDR3 is 18 residues long. This CDR3 is CVSSNIPGQGSDTGELFF. In DNA form, the CDR3 reads TGTGTCAGCAGTAATATCCCGGGACAGGGTTCGGACACCGGGGAGCTGTTTTTT. The full variable domain, its missing parts supplied by reference TRBV7-9 and TRBJ2-2, is DTGVSQNPRHKITKRGQNVTFRCDPISEHNRLYWYRQTLGQGPEFLTYFQNEAQLEKSRLLSDRFSAERPKGSFSTLEIQRTEQGDSAMYLCVSSNIPGQGSDTGELFFGEGSRLTVL.

As concerns this clonotype: A read error may be the cause here, since a much bigger clone is one base away. The chain links TRBV4-1 to TRBJ1-1; D is possibly TRBD1 (6 bases). Germline CDR1 and CDR2: MGHRA and YSYEKL. CDR3 length: 14 residues. CDR3 bases: TGCGCCGGCAGCCATGCAGGGGCTGGTACTGAAGCTTTCTTT. The encoded protein is CAGSHAGAGTEAFF.

This sequence joins TRBV20-1 and TRBJ2-3, with 15 bases that match TRBD2. The CDR3 spans 13 residues. The V and J ends lost 8 bases and 7 bases, in that order; junction bases with no gene match: 4. CDR1 is DFQATT and CDR2 is SNEGSKA in the germline V gene (reference sequence). Here the CDR3 reads CSPGLAGGNTQYF. Written as DNA, the CDR3 is TGCAGTCCGGGACTAGCGGGAGGAAATACGCAGTATTTT.

As for this clonotype: One junction end disagrees with the germline gene, perhaps due to a read error. The V and J genes are TRBV6-5 and TRBJ1-2, with TRBD1 matching 8 bases. Germline CDR1 and CDR2: MNHEY and SVGAGI. CDR3 length: 12 residues. The CDR3 DNA follows: TGTGCCAACAGGTCAGGGGGCTATGGCCACACCTTC. This gives the protein CANRSGGYGHTF.

Of note for this clonotype: The germline gene is not matched at one end of the junction; a read error may be the cause. This sequence joins TRBV6-5 and TRBJ1-1; tentative D call: TRBD1 (5 bases). The germline V gene has CDR1 MNHEY and CDR2 SVGAGI. The CDR3 has 14 amino acids. CDR3 region: CVSSQGPRNTEAFF. Here the CDR3 DNA reads TGTGTCAGCAGTCAGGGACCGCGCAACACTGAAGCTTTCTTT.

Turning to this clonotype: At one of its ends the junction is not consistent with the germline gene, which may arise from a read error. The chain links TRBV11-2 to TRBJ2-6, with 11 nucleotides matching TRBD2. Germline V CDR1 and CDR2: SGHAT, FQNNGV. This CDR3 contains 18 residues. The CDR3 DNA reads as TGTGCCAGTAGCCTACGACTAGCGGGACTCTCTGGGGCCAACGTCCCGACTTTC. Protein: CASSLRLAGLSGANVPTF. The full variable domain, in which reference TRBV11-2 and TRBJ2-6 provide the parts outside the CDR3, is EAGVAQSPRYKIIEKRQSVAFWCNPISGHATLYWYQQILGQGPKLLIQFQNNGVVDDSQLPKDRFSAERLKGVDSTLKIQPAKLEDSAVYLCASSLRLAGLSGANVPTFGAGSRLTVL.

Notes on this clonotype: One junction end does not reproduce the germline sequence, and a read error may be involved. The chain recombines TRBV11-2 with TRBJ2-1, with D uncertain. Germline CDR1 and CDR2: SGHAT and FQNNGV. CDR3 length: 11 residues. CDR3 bases: TGTGCCAGCAGTTTAGCCAATGGGCAGTTCTTC. As protein: CASSLANGQFF.

Worth noting for this clonotype: A read error is possible here, since a much larger clone lies one base away. The rearrangement links TRBV5-4 to TRBJ2-2, with 10 bases fitting TRBD2. CDR3 length equals 19 residues. V was clipped by 4 bases and J by 1 base; unmatched bases: 13. Looked up from germline, CDR1 is SGHNT and CDR2 is YYREEE (reference sequence). CDR3: CASSGARQGLAMNTGELFF. DNA for the CDR3: TGTGCCAGCAGCGGAGCCCGACAGGGACTAGCGATGAACACCGGGGAGCTGTTTTTT. Based on the CDR3 plus reference TRBV5-4 and TRBJ2-2, the full variable domain is ETGVTQSPTHLIKTRGQQVTLRCSSQSGHNTVSWYQQALGQGPQFIFQYYREEENGRGNFPPRFSGLQFPNYSSELNVNALELDDSALYLCASSGARQGLAMNTGELFFGEGSRLTVL.

Comments on this clonotype: One junction end does not reproduce the germline sequence, and a read error may be involved. The chain combines TRBV12-3 or TRBV12-4 with TRBJ2-2; no clear D gene. This CDR3 spans 14 amino acids. The CDR3 sequence is CASSSRHPPRELFF. The CDR3 DNA reads as TGCGCCAGCAGTTCCCGACACCCTCCCAGGGAGCTGTTTTTT.

As for this clonotype: A much larger clone lies a single base off, so this may be a read error. In this CDR3 the conserved last residue, phenylalanine or tryptophan, is missing, so a read error is likely. This chain connects TRBV7-9 to TRBJ1-6, with TRBD1 matching 7 bases. Trimming cost V 6 bases and J 5 bases; bases outside gene matches: 7. Germline loops: CDR1 SEHNR, CDR2 FQNEAQ (reference sequence). This CDR3 is built from 15 residues. In DNA, the CDR3 is TGTGCCAGCAGGGCCCGGGACAGTAATAATTCACCCCTCCACTGT. Its protein is CASRARDSNNSPLHC.

This clonotype was counted a few times. A much larger clone differs by one base, so this may be a read error. The chain couples TRBV5-5 to TRBJ2-7; D is possibly TRBD2 (6 bases). Per the germline V gene, CDR1 is SGHKS and CDR2 is YYEKEE (reference sequence). The CDR3 spans 14 residues. The V and J ends lost 0 bases and 0 bases respectively, with 7 bases between them. The CDR3 spells CASSLGGDSYEQYF. In DNA form, the CDR3 reads TGTGCCAGCAGCTTGGGCGGGGACTCCTACGAGCAGTACTTC.

Turning to this clonotype: A read error is possible here, since a much larger clone lies one base away. The J gene is TRBJ2-5, the V gene TRBV10-3; no definite D call. In germline, CDR1 is ENHRY, CDR2 SYGVKD. The length of the CDR3 is 13 residues. The chain's CDR3 is CAIGESHGETQYF. CDR3 nucleotide sequence: TGTGCCATCGGTGAGTCCCACGGAGAGACCCAGTACTTC.

This clonotype was picked up many times. The chain couples TRBV5-4 to TRBJ2-3, with 10 bases fitting TRBD2. J lost 2 bases, V lost 4 bases, and 7 bases had no gene match. Germline-derived CDR1 and CDR2 are SGHNT and YYREEE (reference sequence). The CDR3 has 16 amino acids. CDR3 coding DNA: TGTGCCAGCAGCCCAGACAGCGGGAGGGACACAGATACGCAGTATTTT. Protein product: CASSPDSGRDTDTQYF.

Concerning this clonotype itself: As the CDR3 is not closed by the conserved phenylalanine or tryptophan, this likely results from a read error. The chain carries TRBV28 and TRBJ2-7; no clear D. This CDR3 contains 12 residues. V shed 7 bases and J shed 6 bases, with 13 bases lying between them. Germline-derived CDR1 and CDR2 are MDHEN and SYDVKM. CDR3 sequence reads: CASNLMFGEQYL. CDR3 bases: TGTGCCAGCAACCTAATGTTCGGCGAGCAGTACTTG.

V is TRBV5-1 and J is TRBJ1-5; D gene uncertain. This CDR3 comprises 12 residues. Trimming took off 1 base at V and 7 bases at J, with 6 bases between the two ends. CDR1 SGHRS and CDR2 YFSETQ come from the germline V gene. The CDR3 is CASSLTVQPQHF. The CDR3 bases are TGCGCCAGCAGCTTGACAGTGCAGCCCCAGCATTTT.

The chain carries TRBV20-1 and TRBJ1-5; 7 bases are shared with TRBD1. Losses at the gene ends were 0 bases for V and 4 bases for J; bases not matched to a gene: 15. The germline V gene has CDR1 DFQATT and CDR2 SNEGSKA (reference sequence). This CDR3 contains 18 residues. The CDR3 is CSARDPTGFAGLNQPQHF. CDR3 coding DNA: TGCAGTGCTAGAGATCCGACAGGGTTTGCGGGGTTGAATCAGCCCCAGCATTTT.

Ten or more counts support this clonotype. J is TRBJ2-1 and V is TRBV6-5; 10 positions agree with TRBD1. Germline V gene lookup returns CDR1 MNHEY and CDR2 SVGAGI. CDR3 length: 17 residues. Losses at the gene ends were 2 bases for V and 10 bases for J; bases not matched to a gene: 14. This CDR3 is CASSYRSAGTGAGEQFF. CDR3 nucleotides: TGTGCCAGCAGTTACAGATCAGCCGGGACAGGGGCCGGGGAGCAGTTCTTC.

This clonotype was counted many times. V gene TRBV29-1 combines with J gene TRBJ2-3; weak D call: TRBD1 (6 bases). This CDR3 region has 12 residues. Germline assignment: CDR1 SQVTM and CDR2 ANQGSEA. V was clipped by 6 bases and J by 13 bases, with 20 bases between them. The CDR3 region is CSVAGERLGEYF. Written as DNA, the CDR3 is TGCAGCGTGGCAGGGGAACGCCTCGGGGAGTATTTT.

This clonotype was counted many times. This chain links TRBV14 with TRBJ2-1; possible D gene TRBD2, 5 bases. Germline CDR1 reads SGHDN; CDR2 reads FVKESK. V lost 1 base, J lost 7 bases, and 8 bases lay in between. The CDR3 sequence is 13 residues long. The CDR3 spells CASSQGAENEQFF. Here the CDR3 DNA reads TGTGCCAGCAGCCAAGGAGCGGAAAATGAGCAGTTCTTC.

With respect to this clonotype: Its ends do not fully match the called genes, so a read error is possible. This chain joins TRBV11-2 and TRBJ2-1; no clear D. There are 14 residues in the CDR3. The V gene's germline CDR1 is SGHAT and CDR2 FQNNGV. CDR3 coding DNA: TGTGGCAGCTGCCCCCGGACCTACCCCAATGAGCAGTTCTTC. Translation gives CGSCPRTYPNEQFF.

The chain couples TRBV29-1 to TRBJ2-5; unclear D gene. CDR3 length equals 16 residues. V lost 4 bases and J 7 bases, leaving 25 bases between the germline ends. Germline V gene data show CDR1 as SQVTM and CDR2 as ANQGSEA. The CDR3 sequence: CSVARHLGSPPRTQYF. DNA of the CDR3: TGCAGCGTTGCCCGACACCTCGGCTCCCCCCCCAGGACCCAGTACTTC.